One and the same sample provided the 30 T cell receptor beta chains below, sequenced in a study of blood T cell repertoires in COVID-19. Generated by immunoSEQ multiplex PCR, the TCRdb table keeps only in-frame clones and is missing some. The sample includes under 45,000 clones, around 85% of them seen just once. Sequencing input: peripheral blood. The receptor set was obtained from a man in his forties or fifties with active COVID-19.

The V call is TRBV5-5, the J call TRBJ2-7; possible D gene TRBD1, 6 bases. The CDR3 length is 15 residues. CDR1 and CDR2 from the germline V gene are SGHKS and YYEKEE (reference sequence). Between the trimmed V and J ends, which lost 4 bases and 4 bases, there was a span of 18 bases. The DNA for the CDR3 is TGTGCCAGCAGCCTCACCCTAGGGGACACTTACGAGCAGTACTTC. Protein sequence: CASSLTLGDTYEQYF.

Only a few counts were recorded for this clone. The V call is TRBV27, the J call TRBJ1-2; D unresolved. The germline V and J ends were trimmed by 5 bases and 1 base, with 8 bases remaining between them. From germline, CDR1 is MNHEY and CDR2 SMNVEV (reference sequence). The CDR3 contains 13 residues. The CDR3 nucleotides are TGTGCCAGCAGTAGGAGGGATAACTATGGCTACACCTTC. Protein: CASSRRDNYGYTF.

CDR3 DNA: TGTGCCAGCAGGTGGGACAGGGGGCATGGAAACACCATATATTTT. The encoded protein is CASRWDRGHGNTIYF. The rearrangement joins TRBV6-5 to TRBJ1-3; TRBD1 matches 12 bases. The V segment lost 6 bases and the J segment 3 bases; nucleotides outside the gene matches: 3. The germline gives CDR1 MNHEY, CDR2 SVGAGI. CDR3 length equals 15 residues.

This rearrangement joins TRBV13 to TRBJ2-1; tentative D call: TRBD2 (6 bases). The germline V and J ends were trimmed by 3 bases and 6 bases, with 21 bases remaining between them. Germline V CDR1 and CDR2: PRHDT, FYEKMQ (reference sequence). CDR3 length equals 17 residues. Here the CDR3 DNA reads TGTGCCAGCAGCTTCCGGCGAGCGAGCGTGGAGGGCAATGAGCAGTTCTTC. It encodes CASSFRRASVEGNEQFF. Filled out from reference TRBV13 and TRBJ2-1, the complete variable domain reads AAGVIQSPRHLIKEKRETATLKCYPIPRHDTVYWYQQGPGQDPQFLISFYEKMQSDKGSIPDRFSAQQFSDYHSELNMSSLELGDSALYFCASSFRRASVEGNEQFFGPGTRLTVL.

The chain employs TRBV4-1 and TRBJ2-3; D gene ambiguous. The CDR3 is 15 amino acids. Trimming took 1 base from V and 3 from J, leaving 11 bases between them. CDR1 and CDR2 (germline): MGHRA, YSYEKL. CDR3 in amino acids: CASSQVQVPTDTQYF. The CDR3 DNA follows: TGCGCCAGCAGCCAAGTTCAGGTACCGACAGATACGCAGTATTTT.

The CDR3 region has the DNA TGTGCCAGCAGTTTACGGCCTAGCGGGAGAATAGAGACCCAGTACTTC. Its translation: CASSLRPSGRIETQYF. The chain has TRBV28 and TRBJ2-5; 10 bases align to TRBD2. V was pared by 2 bases and J by 4 bases, with 7 bases of the junction left unmatched. The germline gives CDR1 MDHEN, CDR2 SYDVKM. The CDR3 totals 16 residues.

The V and J genes are TRBV10-2 and TRBJ1-1, with D possibly TRBD1 on 5 matching bases. Trimming removed 6 bases from V and 5 bases from J, with 13 bases in between. The CDR3 has 13 residues. The germline V gene has CDR1 WSHSY and CDR2 SAAADI. The CDR3 nucleotides read TGCGCCAGCAGGGGCGCAGGGCGAACTGAAGCTTTCTTT. This translates into CASRGAGRTEAFF.

The gene calls are TRBV24-1 and TRBJ2-5, with TRBD2 matching 13 bases. The CDR3 loop spans 17 amino acids. Losses at the gene ends were 4 bases for V and 2 bases for J; bases not matched to a gene: 6. The V gene's germline CDR1 is KGHDR and CDR2 SFDVKD. CDR3 residues: CATSEGMTSGRQETQYF. As DNA, the CDR3 is TGTGCCACCAGTGAGGGGATGACTAGCGGGAGGCAAGAGACCCAGTACTTC.

The J gene is TRBJ1-4, the V gene TRBV7-9; D might be TRBD1 (6 bases). The CDR3 totals 15 residues. Germline CDR1 and CDR2: SEHNR and FQNEAQ (reference sequence). The V end lost 6 bases, the J end lost 2 bases, and 13 bases lay between the germline ends. The CDR3, as DNA: TGTGCCAGCAGTTTAACCCAGGGGACTAATGAAAAACTGTTTTTT. As protein: CASSLTQGTNEKLFF.

The V gene is TRBV9, the J gene TRBJ2-3; D perhaps matches TRBD1 (6 bases). Between the trimmed V and J ends, which lost 1 base and 6 bases, there was a span of 6 bases. Germline CDR1 is SGDLS and CDR2 is YYNGEE. The CDR3 length is 12 residues. Written as DNA, the CDR3 is TGTGCCAGCAGCGTACAGGGGGATACGCAGTATTTT. It codes for CASSVQGDTQYF.

V is TRBV15 and J is TRBJ2-2, with 11 nucleotides matching TRBD1. Germline CDR1 and CDR2: LNHNV and YYDKDF (reference sequence). This CDR3 region has 15 residues. The J segment lost 6 bases and the V segment lost 3 bases, leaving 3 bases of the junction unmatched. The CDR3 DNA reads as TGTGCCACCAGCAGGGACAGGGGGCGGGCCGGGGAGCTGTTTTTT. Translating it yields CATSRDRGRAGELFF.

The chain has TRBV3-1 (or the pseudogene TRBV3-2) and TRBJ2-1; 7 bases fit TRBD2. The CDR3 sequence is 14 residues long. Germline V gene data show CDR1 as LGHDT and CDR2 as YNNKEL (reference sequence). J lost 10 bases, V lost 4 bases, and 10 bases had no gene match. The CDR3 protein is CASSLGLAVREQFF. CDR3 coding DNA: TGTGCCAGCAGCCTGGGGCTAGCGGTTAGGGAGCAGTTCTTC.

The gene calls are TRBV3-1 (or the pseudogene TRBV3-2) and TRBJ2-3; 11 bases agree with TRBD2. CDR3 length equals 16 residues. The ends lost 3 bases at V and 0 bases at J; junction bases unmatched: 2. CDR1 is LGHDT and CDR2 is YNNKEL in the germline V gene (reference sequence). CDR3 loop: CASSHRLAGSTDTQYF. In nucleotides, the CDR3 is TGTGCCAGCAGCCACCGACTAGCGGGAAGCACAGATACGCAGTATTTT.

The chain joins TRBV6-4 to TRBJ2-1; the match to TRBD2 covers 9 bases. Per the germline V gene, CDR1 is MRHNA and CDR2 is SNTAGT. The CDR3 consists of 15 residues. After removal of 6 bases from V and 0 bases from J, the junction contained 3 bases not matched to a gene. In DNA, the CDR3 is TGTGCCAGCAGCGAAGCGGGAGGCTCCTACAATGAGCAGTTCTTC. Amino acids: CASSEAGGSYNEQFF.

V usage is TRBV3-1 (or the pseudogene TRBV3-2) and J usage is TRBJ1-1, with D unclear. CDR3 length equals 15 residues. V lost 4 bases and J lost 3, with 15 bases in between. CDR1 is LGHDT, CDR2 YNNKEL, per germline (reference sequence). The DNA of the CDR3 is TGTGCCAGCAGCCCCCGGAGAGGGTGGGACACTGAAGCTTTCTTT. Its translation: CASSPRRGWDTEAFF.

J is TRBJ1-5 and V is TRBV4-1; weak D call: TRBD1 (5 bases). In germline, CDR1 is MGHRA, CDR2 YSYEKL. This CDR3 is built from 14 residues. The V end lost 1 base, the J end lost 9 bases, and 13 bases lay between the germline ends. In DNA, the CDR3 is TGCGCCAGCAGCCAAGTGCCAGGGATTGGGCCCCAGCATTTT. Amino acids: CASSQVPGIGPQHF.

This clone was counted once. The chain joins TRBV7-2 to TRBJ2-7, with 7 positions matching TRBD1. Unmatched junction bases numbered 15, after V lost 2 bases and J lost 2 bases. The CDR3 runs to 18 residues. Germline CDR1 SGHTA, CDR2 FQGNSA. This CDR3 is CASSLLRQGRNFPYEQYF. The CDR3 DNA follows: TGTGCCAGCAGCTTACTCAGACAGGGTAGGAATTTCCCCTACGAGCAGTACTTC. The complete variable domain, with remaining parts taken from reference TRBV7-2 and TRBJ2-7, reads GAGVSQSPSNKVTEKGKDVELRCDPISGHTALYWYRQSLGQGLEFLIYFQGNSAPDKSGLPSDRFSAERTGGSVSTLTIQRTQQEDSAVYLCASSLLRQGRNFPYEQYFGPGTRLTVT.

The chain has TRBV5-5 and TRBJ2-7; D uncertain. Germline lookup yields CDR1 SGHKS and CDR2 YYEKEE (reference sequence). V was trimmed by 0 bases and J by 2 bases, leaving 9 bases between them. The length of the CDR3 is 14 residues. This chain's CDR3 is CASSLVQAPYEQYF. The CDR3 DNA is TGTGCCAGCAGCTTGGTGCAGGCCCCCTACGAGCAGTACTTC.

The V gene is TRBV7-7, the J gene TRBJ2-1, with D possibly TRBD1 on 6 matching bases. CDR3 length equals 13 residues. In germline, CDR1 is SSHAT, CDR2 FNYEAQ (reference sequence). Trimming removed 5 bases from V and 6 bases from J, with 11 bases in between. The CDR3 sequence is CASSTDRLNEQFF. The CDR3, as DNA: TGTGCCAGCAGCACAGACAGGCTCAATGAGCAGTTCTTC. Combining the CDR3 with reference TRBV7-7 and TRBJ2-1 gives the whole variable domain GAGVSQSPRYKVTKRGQDVTLRCDPISSHATLYWYQQALGQGPEFLTYFNYEAQPDKSGLPSDRFSAERPEGSISTLTIQRTEQRDSAMYRCASSTDRLNEQFFGPGTRLTVL.

The chain is built from TRBV28 and TRBJ2-1; 9 nucleotides match TRBD2. Trimming took 7 bases from V and 4 from J; bases not matched to a gene: 8. The CDR3 spans 15 residues. Germline V CDR1 and CDR2: MDHEN, SYDVKM. The CDR3, as DNA: TGTGCCAGCACAGCCTTCGCGGGAGGGTACAATGAGCAGTTCTTC. This encodes CASTAFAGGYNEQFF.

V gene TRBV4-1 combines with J gene TRBJ2-1; 7 bases are shared with TRBD1. This CDR3 is 16 amino acids long. V was clipped by 0 bases and J by 7 bases; unmatched bases: 9. Germline values: CDR1 MGHRA, CDR2 YSYEKL. The CDR3 nucleotides read TGCGCCAGCAGCCAAGATCAGGGGGAACCTCAGAATGAGCAGTTCTTC. It specifies CASSQDQGEPQNEQFF.

In nucleotides, the CDR3 is TGTGCCAGCAGTTACAGGGGGCAGGAAAAACTGTTTTTT. Encoded protein: CASSYRGQEKLFF. The chain has TRBV27 and TRBJ1-4; 9 nucleotides line up with TRBD1. Trimming took 4 bases from V and 8 from J; bases not matched to a gene: 2. The CDR3 consists of 13 residues. Germline CDR1 is MNHEY and CDR2 is SMNVEV (reference sequence).

This clone was seen a handful of times. The chain links TRBV5-6 to TRBJ2-1, with TRBD2 identical over 7 bases. Germline CDR1 reads SGHDT; CDR2 reads YYEEEE. V lost 0 bases, J lost 7 bases, and 10 bases stayed unmatched. The CDR3 spans 16 residues. The CDR3 DNA follows: TGTGCCAGCAGCTTGGTGGGGCCGGGAGGTGGAAATGAGCAGTTCTTC. As protein: CASSLVGPGGGNEQFF.

The J gene is TRBJ1-5, the V gene TRBV4-1; possibly TRBD1 for D (6 bases). There are 15 residues in the CDR3. CDR1 MGHRA and CDR2 YSYEKL come from the germline V gene. V was shortened by 3 bases and J by 4 bases, with 13 bases between the two germline ends. CDR3 sequence: CASSQTGVANQPQHF. CDR3 in DNA: TGCGCCAGCAGCCAGACAGGCGTAGCAAATCAGCCCCAGCATTTT.

The V and J genes are TRBV5-1 and TRBJ2-7, with TRBD2 matching 10 bases. V was clipped by 0 bases and J by 3 bases; unmatched bases: 9. The CDR3 has 17 amino acids. CDR1 is SGHRS, CDR2 YFSETQ, per germline. The CDR3: CASSLASGASGGYEQYF. The CDR3 DNA is TGCGCCAGCAGCTTGGCCAGTGGCGCTAGCGGGGGCTACGAGCAGTACTTC.

The rearrangement joins TRBV29-1 to TRBJ2-3; D not certain. Germline V gene data show CDR1 as SQVTM and CDR2 as ANQGSEA. The CDR3 spans 13 residues. Trimming took off 6 bases at V and 1 base at J, with 11 bases between the two ends. CDR3 bases: TGCAGCGTGGAATATGAGGGCACAGATACGCAGTATTTT. Translated: CSVEYEGTDTQYF.

This clone rates as medium-sized. The chain couples TRBV11-2 to TRBJ2-2, with TRBD2 matching 15 bases. The CDR3 extends over 19 amino acids. V dropped 3 bases and J dropped 4; count of bases not matched to a gene: 9. Germline V gene sequence: CDR1 SGHAT, CDR2 FQNNGV. The CDR3 spells CASSFGGLAGGGITGELFF. As DNA, the CDR3 is TGTGCCAGCAGCTTTGGGGGACTAGCGGGAGGTGGTATCACCGGGGAGCTGTTTTTT.

The V call is TRBV5-4, the J call TRBJ1-2; 11 nucleotides align to TRBD1. Germline CDR1 and CDR2: SGHNT and YYREEE (reference sequence). The CDR3 consists of 14 residues. V gave up 3 bases and J gave up 5 bases; unmatched junction bases: 3. The CDR3 here is CASSSGTGGYGYTF. The CDR3 nucleotides are TGTGCCAGCAGCTCGGGGACAGGGGGATATGGCTACACCTTC.

The chain joins TRBV19 to TRBJ1-2; TRBD1 is a possible D gene (5 bases). The germline V gene has CDR1 LNHDA and CDR2 SQIVND (reference sequence). The CDR3 extends over 13 amino acids. The V gene lost 2 bases and the J gene lost 4 bases, with 8 bases spanning the gap. CDR3: CASSIRGGYGYTF. The DNA for the CDR3 is TGTGCCAGTAGTATAAGGGGTGGCTATGGCTACACCTTC.

The chain links TRBV6-5 to TRBJ1-2, with D hard to call. The CDR3 is 13 residues long. Deletions cut 3 bases from V and 8 bases from J, with 13 bases between. CDR1 is MNHEY and CDR2 is SVGAGI in the germline V gene. The CDR3 DNA is TGTGCCAGCAGTTATCCCGGTCTGAGGGGCTACACCTTC. Amino acid sequence: CASSYPGLRGYTF.